Each of the 5 T cell receptor beta chains below was sequenced from the same sample in a study of blood T cell repertoires in COVID-19. TCRdb's table, derived via immunoSEQ multiplex PCR, lists solely in-frame clones and lacks some. The sample contains some 40,000 clones, over 65% of which appear only once. The sample consisted of peripheral blood. These receptors came from a man aged 50 or older with active or convalescent COVID-19.

V is TRBV6-5 and J is TRBJ1-5; D call uncertain. Trimming removed 1 base from V and 7 bases from J, with 11 bases in between. The CDR3 length is 14 residues. Germline V gene data show CDR1 as MNHEY and CDR2 as SVGAGI. The CDR3 loop is CASSYLMAAQPQHF. The CDR3 nucleotides read TGTGCCAGCAGTTACTTAATGGCCGCACAGCCCCAGCATTTT.

The rearrangement joins TRBV3-1 (or the pseudogene TRBV3-2) to TRBJ1-3; D possibly corresponds to TRBD1 (5 bases). V was shortened by 4 bases and J by 2 bases, with 9 bases between the two germline ends. This CDR3 spans 14 amino acids. The germline CDR1 and CDR2 sequences are LGHDT and YNNKEL (reference sequence). CDR3 in amino acids: CASSRNRPGNTIYF. CDR3 nucleotides: TGTGCCAGCAGCCGGAACAGGCCTGGAAACACCATATATTTT.

Points on this clone: The same CDR3 arises from other DNA sequences in this sample as well. The chain employs TRBV10-3 and TRBJ1-4; tentative D call: TRBD1 (5 bases). Germline V gene lookup returns CDR1 ENHRY and CDR2 SYGVKD. The CDR3 contains 11 residues. Trimming stripped 6 bases from V and 7 bases from J, with 6 bases between. The CDR3 region has the DNA TGTGCCATCAGCGGGGGTGAAAAACTGTTTTTT. It translates to CAISGGEKLFF.

This clone was observed a few times. The genes are TRBV19 and TRBJ1-2, with D possibly matching TRBD1 (5 bases). The CDR3 runs to 19 residues. Germline V gene lookup returns CDR1 LNHDA and CDR2 SQIVND (reference sequence). The V and J ends lost 5 bases and 0 bases respectively, with 25 bases between them. The CDR3, as DNA: TGTGCCAGTAGTCCGAGGGGACTTATAACGACACCCTCTAACTATGGCTACACCTTC. It translates to CASSPRGLITTPSNYGYTF.

This chain connects TRBV7-2 to TRBJ1-6; D possibly corresponds to TRBD1 (5 bases). V lost 5 bases to trimming and J lost 9 bases, with 20 bases between them. The germline CDR1 and CDR2 sequences are SGHTA and FQGNSA. The CDR3 runs to 16 residues. This chain's CDR3 is CASSLGTGILSSPLHF. In DNA form, the CDR3 reads TGTGCCAGCAGCCTGGGCACAGGAATTCTTAGTTCACCCCTCCACTTT.